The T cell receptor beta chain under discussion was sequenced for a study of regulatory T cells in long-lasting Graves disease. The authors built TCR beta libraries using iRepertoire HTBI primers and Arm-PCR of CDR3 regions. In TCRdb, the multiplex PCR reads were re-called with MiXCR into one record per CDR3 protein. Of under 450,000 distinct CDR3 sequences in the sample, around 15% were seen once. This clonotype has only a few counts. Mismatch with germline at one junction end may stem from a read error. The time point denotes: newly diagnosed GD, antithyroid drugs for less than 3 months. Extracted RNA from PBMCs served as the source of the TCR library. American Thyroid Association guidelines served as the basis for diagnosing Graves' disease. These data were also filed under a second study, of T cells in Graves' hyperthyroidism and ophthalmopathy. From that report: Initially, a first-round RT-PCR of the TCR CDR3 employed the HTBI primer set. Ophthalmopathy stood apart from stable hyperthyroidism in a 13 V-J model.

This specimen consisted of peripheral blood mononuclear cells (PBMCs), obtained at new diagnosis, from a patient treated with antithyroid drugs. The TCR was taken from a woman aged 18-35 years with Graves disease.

The CDR3 bases are TGTGCCAGCAGCGTATCGGGACTAGCGGGAGGGTGGTGGAACTTC. Its protein product is CASSVSGLAGGWWNF. This chain joins TRBV11-2 and TRBJ2-5; TRBD2 agrees at 16 bases. Germline V gives CDR1 SGHAT, CDR2 FQNNGV. The CDR3 covers 15 residues.